The 21 T cell receptor beta chains given below trace back to one sample, sequenced in a study of T cells in Graves' hyperthyroidism and ophthalmopathy. Researchers took RNA transcripts and amplified the TCR beta CDR3 regions from them. A first-round RT-PCR of the TCR CDR3 used the HTBI primer set. TCRdb re-derived calls from the multiplex PCR reads in MiXCR, one entry per CDR3 protein. There are just over 550,000 distinct CDR3 sequences in the sample; under 60% occur only once, and 8.2% lies in the top ten. Sequencing used peripheral blood or thyroid tissue (not recorded which). The source is a woman younger than 30 with Graves' hyperthyroidism.

This clonotype was seen a single time. Given a much more abundant clone one base away, this may be a read error. The gene calls are TRBV24-1 and TRBJ1-1; weak D call: TRBD1 (6 bases). V was trimmed by 8 bases and J by 2 bases, leaving 14 bases between them. Germline V gene sequence: CDR1 KGHDR, CDR2 SFDVKD. The CDR3 has 14 residues. CDR3 sequence: CATNDRTVNTEAFF. DNA of the CDR3: TGTGCCACCAATGACAGGACGGTAAACACTGAAGCTTTCTTT.

At least ten counts were recorded for this clonotype. This chain uses TRBV25-1 with TRBJ1-4; weak D call: TRBD1 (6 bases). Germline values: CDR1 MGHDK, CDR2 SYGVNS. The CDR3 is made up of 14 amino acids. V was clipped by 4 bases and J by 7 bases, with 13 bases between them. In nucleotides, the CDR3 is TGTGCCAGCAGTGGCCTTCTCAGGGGTGAAAAACTGTTTTTT. Translating it yields CASSGLLRGEKLFF.

The rearrangement joins TRBV20-1 to TRBJ1-4; D is unclear. This CDR3 has 14 residues. Trimming pared 0 bases from V and 8 bases from J, leaving 13 bases between. Germline CDR1 is DFQATT and CDR2 is SNEGSKA (reference sequence). The CDR3: CSARDPGSGEKLFF. CDR3 nucleotides: TGCAGTGCTAGAGATCCCGGTAGTGGAGAAAAACTGTTTTTT.

This clonotype was detected once. The chain combines TRBV25-1 with TRBJ1-5; the D gene is possibly TRBD1 (6 bases). The germline V and J ends were trimmed by 5 bases and 8 bases, with 10 bases remaining between them. This CDR3 contains 12 residues. Per the germline V gene, CDR1 is MGHDK and CDR2 is SYGVNS. The CDR3 DNA sequence: TGTGCCAGCAGTTCGGGACAAGAGCCCCAGCATTTT. This encodes CASSSGQEPQHF.

This clonotype was observed a handful of times. The chain joins TRBV10-3 to TRBJ1-1; tentative D call: TRBD1 (5 bases). V lost 2 bases, J lost 4 bases, and 11 bases lay in between. CDR3 length: 14 amino acids. From germline, CDR1 is ENHRY and CDR2 SYGVKD. The CDR3 loop reads CAISEMGVPTEAFF. In nucleotides, the CDR3 is TGTGCCATCAGTGAGATGGGGGTCCCCACTGAAGCTTTCTTT.

This clonotype was seen only a few times. V gene TRBV24-1 combines with J gene TRBJ2-2; D remains ambiguous. The length of the CDR3 is 16 residues. Germline V gene data show CDR1 as KGHDR and CDR2 as SFDVKD. Trimming removed 0 bases at V and 3 bases at J, with 10 bases between. In nucleotides, the CDR3 is TGTGCCACCAGTGATTTGGCGGACCCCGACACCGGGGAGCTGTTTTTT. It translates to CATSDLADPDTGELFF.

Many counts were recorded for this clonotype. This chain uses TRBV2 with TRBJ2-7, with no clear D. Germline CDR1 and CDR2: SNHLY and FYNNEI. This CDR3 spans 13 amino acids. Trimming took off 1 base at V and 4 bases at J, with 8 bases between the two ends. In DNA, the CDR3 is TGTGCCAGCAGTGAAGGACCACTTTACGAGCAGTACTTC. Its translation is CASSEGPLYEQYF.

Many counts were recorded for this clonotype. The J gene is TRBJ1-6, the V gene TRBV10-3; no firm D call. Germline CDR1 ENHRY, CDR2 SYGVKD. This CDR3 contains 13 residues. V lost 3 bases and J 5 bases, leaving 5 bases between the germline ends. The CDR3 DNA reads as TGTGCCATCAGTGACGGGAATAATTCACCCCTCCACTTT. This translates into CAISDGNNSPLHF.

The J gene is TRBJ2-2, the V gene TRBV2; 7 bases map to TRBD2. The CDR3 is made up of 17 amino acids. CDR1 is SNHLY, CDR2 FYNNEI, per germline. J gave up 0 bases and V 5 bases, and 9 bases lay outside the gene matches. The CDR3 reads CASSSIGGISNTGELFF. CDR3 nucleotides: TGTGCCAGCAGTTCGATCGGGGGGATCTCGAACACCGGGGAGCTGTTTTTT.

This clonotype turned up a few times. The junction departs from the called germline gene at one end, perhaps through a read error. The rearrangement joins TRBV10-2 to TRBJ2-7, with 7 bases matching TRBD1. The CDR3 sequence is 14 residues long. CDR1 and CDR2 (germline): WSHSY, SAAADI. For the CDR3, the DNA is TGTGCCAGCAGTGAAACCAGGGGGAGATACGAGCAGTACTTC. Residues: CASSETRGRYEQYF.

The chain uses TRBV15 and TRBJ1-5; 8 bases match TRBD1. CDR3 length: 18 residues. V lost 4 bases and J lost 1; bases outside the gene matches: 12. Germline V gene sequence: CDR1 LNHNV, CDR2 YYDKDF (reference sequence). CDR3 sequence (DNA): TGTGCCACCAGCAATTCAGAGACAGGGGAGTGGAGCAATCAGCCCCAGCATTTT. Its protein is CATSNSETGEWSNQPQHF.

This clonotype was seen a handful of times. The gene calls are TRBV7-2 and TRBJ1-4; weak D call: TRBD1 (5 bases). Per germline, CDR1 SGHTA and CDR2 FQGNSA. The CDR3 loop spans 16 amino acids. V lost 4 bases and J lost 0, with 12 bases in between. The CDR3 is CASSSGTRATNEKLFF. Here the CDR3 DNA reads TGTGCCAGCAGCTCAGGGACGCGTGCAACTAATGAAAAACTGTTTTTT.

Regarding this clonotype: One end of the junction is discordant with germline, which a read error may explain. The chain's CDR3 is CASSPTGVKSGANVPTF. The CDR3 bases are TGTGCCAGCAGCCCAACAGGGGTGAAGTCTGGGGCCAACGTCCCGACTTTC. The V gene is TRBV7-9, the J gene TRBJ2-6; 7 bases match TRBD1. There are 17 residues in the CDR3. In germline, CDR1 is SEHNR, CDR2 FQNEAQ (reference sequence).

This chain connects TRBV4-3 to TRBJ1-6, with a tentative D call TRBD1 (5 bases). The CDR3 has 15 amino acids. V lost 1 base and J lost 10, with 14 bases in between. CDR1 is LGHNA, CDR2 YSLEER, per germline. The CDR3 DNA reads as TGCGCCAGCAGCCAAGGGCAGGGAGATCAATCACCCCTCCACTTT. Encoded protein: CASSQGQGDQSPLHF.

The CDR3 sequence: CASSVLPGASGYEQYF. DNA for the CDR3: TGTGCCAGCAGCGTACTACCCGGGGCTAGCGGCTACGAGCAGTACTTC. The chain joins TRBV9 to TRBJ2-7, with 7 bases matching TRBD2. Germline lookup yields CDR1 SGDLS and CDR2 YYNGEE. CDR3 length: 16 amino acids. V dropped 1 base and J dropped 3; count of bases not matched to a gene: 10.

As regards this clonotype: At one end the junction does not follow the germline gene, possibly because of a read error. V usage is TRBV7-3 and J usage is TRBJ1-6; 7 bases agree with TRBD1. There are 14 residues in the CDR3. Germline-derived CDR1 and CDR2 are SGHTA and FQGTGA. As DNA, the CDR3 is TGTGCCAGCAGCATGACAGGGCAAAATTCAACCCTCCACTTT. It yields the protein CASSMTGQNSTLHF.

The rearrangement links TRBV10-3 to TRBJ1-1; D gene ambiguous. CDR1 is ENHRY and CDR2 is SYGVKD in the germline V gene. The CDR3 is 14 residues long. The V end lost 6 bases, the J end lost 2 bases, and 13 bases lay between the germline ends. DNA for the CDR3: TGTGCCATCAGCGGCCTCGGGGTTAACACTGAAGCTTTCTTT. This encodes CAISGLGVNTEAFF.

The chain combines TRBV29-1 with TRBJ2-7; no firm D call. The CDR3 sequence is 14 residues long. The V gene's germline CDR1 is SQVTM and CDR2 ANQGSEA. Deletions cut 5 bases from V and 0 bases from J, with 14 bases between. The DNA of the CDR3 is TGCAGCGTTCCAAGTAACACGAACTCCTACGAGCAGTACTTC. It is translated as CSVPSNTNSYEQYF.

Worth noting for this clonotype: One base away lies a much larger clone, so this may be a sequencing read error. The V call is TRBV20-1, the J call TRBJ1-4, with TRBD1 matching 7 bases. The junction had 4 bases not matched to a gene; V was cut back by 0 bases and J by 0 bases. CDR1 and CDR2 from the germline V gene are DFQATT and SNEGSKA (reference sequence). CDR3 size: 16 residues. This CDR3 is CSARDGTVSTNEKLFF. CDR3 DNA: TGCAGTGCTAGAGATGGGACAGTCTCAACTAATGAAAAACTGTTTTTT.

J is TRBJ2-7 and V is TRBV20-1; D gene ambiguous. CDR3 length equals 11 residues. Trimming took off 2 bases at V and 6 bases at J, with 8 bases between the two ends. The germline CDR1 and CDR2 sequences are DFQATT and SNEGSKA (reference sequence). CDR3 sequence reads: CSARKSGEQYF. For the CDR3, the DNA is TGCAGTGCTAGAAAATCGGGCGAGCAGTACTTC.

The chain has TRBV29-1 and TRBJ2-7, with D perhaps matching TRBD2 (6 bases). The J call may be mistaken, given a closer DNA end match to TRBJ2-1. This CDR3 has 10 amino acids. The germline V gene has CDR1 SQVTM and CDR2 ANQGSEA. The CDR3 spells CSLTSNEQFF. The DNA for the CDR3 is TGCAGCCTGACTAGCAATGAGCAGTTCTTC.